This T cell receptor beta chain was sequenced during a study of cytomegalovirus exposure and HLA in healthy donors. General study points: Certain indistinguishable V segments, among them TRBV6-2 and TRBV6-3, were excluded. A link between a missense DCLRE1C variant and TCR beta V- and J-gene trimming emerged from a later analysis. Certain sequence variants were highly shared and formed a cluster, and this cluster was likely a sequencing artifact.

Primers included in the PCR were 60 Vbeta and 13 Jbeta primers. Profiled with immunoSEQ multiplex PCR; TCRdb holds only in-frame clones, not every one. The sample lists approximately 200,000 clones, 60% to 85% seen once, with 1.5% to 2% in the top ten. As for this clone: The antigen remains unidentified.

CDR1 and CDR2 from the germline V gene are MDHEN and SYDVKM. The V gene lost 7 bases and the J gene lost 3 bases, with 16 bases spanning the gap. The CDR3 loop spans 14 amino acids. Sequencing input: PBMCs. J is TRBJ2-7 and V is TRBV28; tentative D call: TRBD2 (6 bases). This TCR came from a young woman in good health and CMV-seronegative. CDR3 sequence (DNA): TGTGCCAGCACCTCGCCGGGGGAGAACTACGAGCAGTACTTC. It specifies CASTSPGENYEQYF.